This T cell receptor beta chain was found in a study of CD8 T cells in ankylosing spondylitis (dated by TCRdb to between 2016 and 2019). Some background on the complete study: T cell receptor beta repertoires were profiled in healthy donors and ankylosing spondylitis patients so that disease-linked TCR variants could be found. In total, the full study cohort was made up of 110 or so healthy donors and 25 to 30 ankylosing spondylitis patients. Samples of peripheral blood were taken, and for ankylosing spondylitis patients, synovial fluid was collected as well.

Summary of the overall study and its limitations: A CD8+ phenotype was shown by the disease-linked clones, which were found at relatively low frequencies in peripheral blood. According to the report, matched synovial fluid samples from ankylosing spondylitis patients were significantly enriched for the disease-linked clones. Blood from ankylosing spondylitis patients appeared to be characterized by a TCR beta motif made up of under ten highly homologous amino acid variants. Some motif variants had previously been reported in the synovial fluid and blood of reactive arthritis patients, which suggests shared mechanisms of disease initiation.

The germline ends are 7 bases apart after V is trimmed by 2 bases and J by 1 base. Measured from the cysteine to the phenylalanine, the CDR3 is 14 residues long. The retained sequence is limited to the CDR3, 42 bases, with the frame set at the first base. CDR1 SGHRS and CDR2 YFSETQ were looked up in the germline V gene. This clonotype was found many times. Its recognized antigen is unknown. There are no base qualities to consult, and no much larger clone falls within one base. The sample was run on an Illumina HiSeq 2500. Quantitative 5'-RACE with molecular barcodes was used to prepare TCR beta libraries. Per the authors' processing: A new computational method based on a probabilistic model of VDJ rearrangement was used to identify disease-linked TCR variants. The raw public reads went through TCRdb reprocessing: fastp at Q25, MiXCR clone calling, in-frame beta chains kept. One record per CDR3 amino acid sequence lists the most common genes and DNA. The V and J calls shown here were made by TCRdb, not taken from the authors' results. The sample data list more than 150,000 distinct CDR3 sequences, and 15% to 20% of these were observed just once. Of the sample, roughly 4% is held by the ten largest clones.

Sample: blood, either unsorted or a sorted T cell fraction (not recorded which). The clonotype comes from a male donor between 10 and 30 years old with ankylosing spondylitis or in good health (not recorded which). Donor details come from another sample of the same person, matched by shared clones. This receptor chain uses TRBV5-1 and TRBJ2-1, with the D gene too uncertain to name. Read as DNA, the sequence is TGCGCCAGCAGCTTTGATAGTTCCTACAATGAGCAGTTCTTC. It specifies CASSFDSSYNEQFF.